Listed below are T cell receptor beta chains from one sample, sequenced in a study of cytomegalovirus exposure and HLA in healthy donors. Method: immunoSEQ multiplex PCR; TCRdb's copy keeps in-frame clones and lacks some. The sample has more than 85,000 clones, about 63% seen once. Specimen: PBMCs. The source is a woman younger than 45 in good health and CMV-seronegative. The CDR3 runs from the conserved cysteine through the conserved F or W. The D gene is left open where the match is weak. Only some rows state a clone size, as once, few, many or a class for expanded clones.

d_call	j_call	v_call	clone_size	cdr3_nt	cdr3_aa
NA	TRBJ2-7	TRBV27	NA	TGTGCCAGCAGTTCCCAGCGGGGACACTACGAGCAGTACTTC	CASSSQRGHYEQYF
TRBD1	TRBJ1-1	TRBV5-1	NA	TGCGCCAGCAGAAGACAGGGGGCCACTGAAGCTTTCTTT	CASRRQGATEAFF
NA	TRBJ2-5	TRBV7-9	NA	TGTGCCAGCAGCCCGCAGGGGATTGAGACTCAGTACTTC	CASSPQGIETQYF
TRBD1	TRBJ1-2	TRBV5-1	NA	TGCGCCAGCAGCTTGCAGGACAGGGGTGTAGGCTACACCTTC	CASSLQDRGVGYTF
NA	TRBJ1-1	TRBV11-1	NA	TGTGCCAGCAGCTTAGAGGGGGATCGGACTGAAGCTTTCTTT	CASSLEGDRTEAFF
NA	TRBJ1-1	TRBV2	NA	TGTGCCAGCAGTGACGAGTTCGGGGGAAGGACTGAAGCTTTCTTT	CASSDEFGGRTEAFF
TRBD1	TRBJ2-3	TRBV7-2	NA	TGTGCCAGCAGCTTAGCTGCAGGGGGCCTCGATACGCAGTATTTT	CASSLAAGGLDTQYF
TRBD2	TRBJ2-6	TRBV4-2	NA	TGTGCCAGCAATGTCGGGGGGGCGACTGGGGCCAACGTCCTGACTTTC	CASNVGGATGANVLTF
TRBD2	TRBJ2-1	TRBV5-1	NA	TGCGCCAGCAGCTTGCTAGCGGGAGAAAATGAGCAGTTCTTC	CASSLLAGENEQFF
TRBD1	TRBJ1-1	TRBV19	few	TGTGCCAGTAGTCCCCGCCGGGACAGAGGCACTGAAGCTTTCTTT	CASSPRRDRGTEAFF
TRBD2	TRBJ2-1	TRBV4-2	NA	TGTGCCAGCAGCCAAGGACTAGCGGCGCCCGTTGAGCAGTTCTTC	CASSQGLAAPVEQFF
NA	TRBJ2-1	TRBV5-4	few	TGTGCCAGCAGCCCGACAGCCCCGAAGGTCAATGAGCAGTTCTTC	CASSPTAPKVNEQFF
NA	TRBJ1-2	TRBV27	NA	TGTGCCAGCCGTGATGGAGCGGGTTTGGGAGGCTACACCTTC	CASRDGAGLGGYTF
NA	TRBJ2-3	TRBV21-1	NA	TGTGCCAGCAGCCCGCGAAGGAGCGGGAGGAGGACAGATACGCAGTATTTT	CASSPRRSGRRTDTQYF
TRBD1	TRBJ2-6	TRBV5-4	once	TGTGCCAGCAGCCCCAGGGGACAGATGGTCGTCCTGACTTTC	CASSPRGQMVVLTF
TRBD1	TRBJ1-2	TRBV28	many	TGTGCCAGCAGTCTCTCCGGATCAGGGGGCGTACTCTATGGCTACACCTTC	CASSLSGSGGVLYGYTF
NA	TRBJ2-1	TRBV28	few	TGTGCCAGCAGTTTAGTTTTAGCGGTTCCCTACAATGAGCAGTTCTTC	CASSLVLAVPYNEQFF
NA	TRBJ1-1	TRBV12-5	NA	TGTGCTAGTGGTCCAGGACAGTTGAACACTGAAGCTTTCTTT	CASGPGQLNTEAFF
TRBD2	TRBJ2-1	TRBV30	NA	TGTGCCTGGCTTCGAGCGGGAGGGCCCTATGAGCAGTTCTTC	CAWLRAGGPYEQFF
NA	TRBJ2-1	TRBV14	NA	TGTGCCAGCAGCCGGGGGGGGCAGGAGCAGTTCTTC	CASSRGGQEQFF
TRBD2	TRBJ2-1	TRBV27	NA	TGTGCCAGCAGTCGTCGGTTGGACGGGACTAGGCGCTACAATGAGCAGTTCTTC	CASSRRLDGTRRYNEQFF
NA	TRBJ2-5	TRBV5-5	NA	TGTGCCAGCAGCTCCGTAGGAGAGGGGACCCAGTACTTC	CASSSVGEGTQYF
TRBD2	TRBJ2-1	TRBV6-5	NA	TGTGCCAGCAGGCCGGGACTAGCGGGCAATGAGCAGTTCTTC	CASRPGLAGNEQFF
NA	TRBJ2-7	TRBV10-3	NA	TGTGCCATCACCACCCGCCAGGAGGACGAGCAGTACTTC	CAITTRQEDEQYF
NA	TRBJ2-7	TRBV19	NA	TGTGCCAGTAGTGATTCCGGGTCCAACTACGAGCAGTACTTC	CASSDSGSNYEQYF
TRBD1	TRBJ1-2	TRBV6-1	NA	TGTGCCAGCAGGGGACCCACAGGGGAAAACTATGGCTACACCTTC	CASRGPTGENYGYTF
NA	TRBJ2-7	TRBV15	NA	TGTGCCACCAGCAGAGAAGGTGGGATGGGGGGCTACGAGCAGTACTTC	CATSREGGMGGYEQYF
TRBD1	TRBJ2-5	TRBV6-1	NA	TGTGCCAGCATCGGGGACAGGGGGTTTTGGGAGACCCAGTACTTC	CASIGDRGFWETQYF
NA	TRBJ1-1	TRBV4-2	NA	TGTGCCAGCAGCCAAGACGCGGGGGGGAACACTGAAGCTTTCTTT	CASSQDAGGNTEAFF
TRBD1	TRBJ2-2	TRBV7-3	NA	TGTGCCAGCTCCTCAGGGGGAGAGAACACCGGGGAGCTGTTTTTT	CASSSGGENTGELFF
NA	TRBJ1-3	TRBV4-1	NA	TGCGCCAGCAGCCAAGCAGGCTCTGGAAACACCATATATTTT	CASSQAGSGNTIYF
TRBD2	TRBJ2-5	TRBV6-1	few	TGTGCCAGCACATCGGCGGGGGGGAAATTAGAGACCCAGTACTTC	CASTSAGGKLETQYF
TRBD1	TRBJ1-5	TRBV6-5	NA	TGTGCCAGCAGTTCCCTTGGACAGGCAGATCAGCCCCAGCATTTT	CASSSLGQADQPQHF
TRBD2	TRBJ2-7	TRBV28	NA	TGTGCCAGCAGTTTCCAGCGGGAGGAGTACGAGCAGTACTTC	CASSFQREEYEQYF
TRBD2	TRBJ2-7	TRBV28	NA	TGTGCCAGCACCCGACTAGCGGACACCTACGAGCAGTACTTC	CASTRLADTYEQYF
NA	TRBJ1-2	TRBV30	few	TGTGCCTGGAGTGTACGGGTATCTAACTATGGCTACACCTTC	CAWSVRVSNYGYTF
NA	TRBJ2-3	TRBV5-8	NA	TGTGCCAGCAGCTTGGGCCCCGGACTCTCCACAGATACGCAGTATTTT	CASSLGPGLSTDTQYF
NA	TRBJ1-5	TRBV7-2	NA	TGTGCCAGCAGCTCAAGGGTGCGGGGTCAGCCCCAGCATTTT	CASSSRVRGQPQHF
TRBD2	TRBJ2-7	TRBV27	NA	TGTGCCAGCAGTTTTTCCCCCCCCGGGAGGGAGCAGTACTTC	CASSFSPPGREQYF
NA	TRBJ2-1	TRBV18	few	TGTGCCAGCTTGGGCTTACTCGACAATGAGCAGTTCTTC	CASLGLLDNEQFF
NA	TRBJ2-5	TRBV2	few	TGTGCCAGCAGTGAAGCGCGGACAGCCTTCCAAGAGACCCAGTACTTC	CASSEARTAFQETQYF
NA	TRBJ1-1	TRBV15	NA	TGTGCCACCAAGGACGGGATCTGGAACACTGAAGCTTTCTTT	CATKDGIWNTEAFF
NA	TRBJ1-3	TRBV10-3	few	TGTGCCATCAGTTCAGGTTTGGGAAACACCATATATTTT	CAISSGLGNTIYF
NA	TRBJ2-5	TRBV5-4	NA	TGTGCCAGCAGCCGGGGGGCTCGGGAGACCCAGTACTTC	CASSRGARETQYF
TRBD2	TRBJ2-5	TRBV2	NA	TGTGCCAGCAGTGAGGGGGCACTAGCGGGGGTCCAAGAGACCCAGTACTTC	CASSEGALAGVQETQYF
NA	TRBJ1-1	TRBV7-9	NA	TGTGCCAGCAGGCTGGGGGGCACTGAAGCTTTCTTT	CASRLGGTEAFF
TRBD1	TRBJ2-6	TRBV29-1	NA	TGCAGCGTTCAGGGACAGGGGGCGCTAGGGGCCAACGTCCTGACTTTC	CSVQGQGALGANVLTF